This T cell receptor beta chain was found in a study of cytomegalovirus exposure and HLA in healthy donors (dated by TCRdb to the late 2010s). Some background on the complete study: An earlier analysis of a few hundred of the donors reported 250 to 300 Gb of sequence data and 90 million to 120 million unique TCR beta sequences obtained from about 180 million T cells. Among about 370 genotyped donors of the cohort, an average of approximately 240,000 unique TCR beta nucleotide sequences was sequenced per donor, of which 15% to 20% were non-productive. A later genetic analysis used genome-wide SNP genotypes for about three fifths of the 666 donors, treating that subset as a discovery cohort. The number of donors typed differed by locus, with roughly 620-630 for A, B, C, DRB1 and DQB1, 522 for DQA1, 600 to 610 for DPA1, and approximately 470 for DPB1. An earlier analysis of approximately 580 of the donors used high-throughput TCR beta sequencing to judge whether each TCR beta V gene segment behaved as functional or pseudogenic. The later analysis used no new phenotypic data to find candidate immune exposures, relying instead on TCR beta sequences and their occurrence across donors. An early release covering over 500 HLA-typed donors comprised 250 to 350 gigabases of sequencing data and around 80 million unique TCR sequences. The aim of the study was to test whether cataloging public T cell receptors could identify signatures of past pathogen exposure. All discovery cohort repertoires had been generated using a single sequencing platform. The genetic ancestry cluster associated with self-reported Caucasian donors included roughly 84% of the 398 genotyped donors. Donor age, sex, ethnicity and CMV serostatus were compiled alongside the repertoire data. Along with the approximately 700-subject first cohort, a separate validation cohort of about 110 different subjects was used. Four or five DR-DQ haplotypes were treated as single units for association and clustering because of strong linkage in the cohort. Class I and class II HLA loci were covered by the typing at four-digit resolution. The study profiled the T cell repertoires of under 850 subjects by immunosequencing and related them to cytomegalovirus serostatus. In a later analysis, previously published TCR beta repertoires from hundreds of donors were re-analyzed and high-resolution HLA genotyping was added so that TCR occurrence patterns could be studied. To predict cytomegalovirus infection status, the study combined high-throughput TCR immunosequencing, statistical association of individual TCRs with disease status, and machine learning. Broad study findings and their caveats: The authors suggested that the approach could potentially be generalized to other disease states and immunological phenotypes. The only immune exposure information available for the cohort was CMV serostatus. This cohort had only TCR beta chains sequenced, and the lack of alpha or paired-chain data limited which features could be detected. Most TCR sequences were seen in very few donors, while some public TCRs were found in many individuals. Linkage disequilibrium might explain the correlated functional status among segregating V segments, but an unknown experimental factor could not be excluded. Most CMV-associated TCR beta chains appeared to be HLA-restricted in a later analysis, and the HLA associations seemed to be driven largely by CMV exposure. The classifier was reported to diagnose cytomegalovirus status with high specificity and sensitivity in both the original and validation cohorts. In vitro tests confirmed that a few of the cytomegalovirus-associated TCR beta chains recognize cytomegalovirus antigens. The 87-base-pair reads could not distinguish some IMGT-functional V segments, including TRBV6-2 and TRBV6-3, so those segments were excluded. Sequencing depth was assumed to be roughly uniform across donors in the presence/absence analyses, though that assumption may not hold. In a later genetic analysis, fewer N-insertions in productive TCRs were reported among donors in an Asian-associated ancestry cluster than the approximately 670-donor mean. When HLA alleles, especially DR and DQ, strongly co-occurred, TCR associations were difficult to assign to individual alleles. The sequencing pipeline was judged likely to have produced a cluster of highly shared sequence variants as a technical artifact. In a later analysis, several top co-occurrence clusters were reported to appear linked to parvovirus B19, influenza, CMV and Epstein-Barr virus. At a false discovery rate of 0.05, a later analysis linked 15,000 to 20,000 TCR beta sequences to specific HLA alleles. Compared with equally common non-associated chains, HLA-associated TCR beta chains in a later analysis were more clonally expanded and had lower generation probabilities. An earlier analysis of approximately 590 of the donors showed that most TCR beta V segments appeared in productive rearrangements either about 87% or about 30% of the time, which broadly matched IMGT annotations. Because counts were too low, seventeen rarely observed V segments, including chromosome 9 orphons, were left out of the earlier analysis of roughly 600 of the donors. A later analysis found that TCR association rates varied across HLA loci, with DRB1 alleles showing the most associated TCRs and HLA-C alleles the fewest. An association between a missense DCLRE1C variant and V-gene and J-gene trimming of TCR beta chains was found in a later genetic analysis and replicated in an independent cohort. A further reported finding was that TCR beta sequences accurately predicted the HLA-A and HLA-B alleles for most subjects in the first cohort. A total of 164 TCR beta chains were listed by the study as associated with cytomegalovirus. Because some donors lacked HLA typing at each locus, the association tests relied only on the typed subset.

CDR1 and CDR2 were assigned from the germline V gene as MNHNS and SASEGT. V gives up 4 bases and J gives up 7 bases, and the segment between their germline ends measures 14 bases. The CDR3 spans 13 residues, from the cysteine through the phenylalanine. Left in the record is the CDR3 DNA by itself, 39 bases read in frame from the first base. The cohort was made up of under 800 healthy bone marrow donors. Cohort members were all nominally healthy when sampled, although unrecorded immune exposures were likely present. Of the 600 to 750 cohort members, more than 250 had a positive CMV serostatus and about 360 had a negative one, while no CMV serostatus was recorded for the donor. A peripheral blood sample was collected from each donor, and TCR beta sequencing was performed on peripheral blood mononuclear cells. The Qiagen DNeasy Blood Extraction Kit was used to extract genomic DNA from the blood cell samples.

A word on this clone: No cognate antigen has been identified for it. It has no much larger one-base neighbor in the sample; base qualities were not kept.

Library preparation employed the immunoSEQ multiplex PCR assay. For the multiplex PCR, a mixture combining 60 forward primers for TCR Vbeta segments and 13 reverse primers for TCR Jbeta segments was used. A multiplex PCR assay on genomic DNA amplified the CDR3 region of rearranged TCR beta genes. The amplified TCR beta libraries were sequenced on the Illumina HiSeq System as 87-base-pair reads. Turning to the authors' computational methods: A later analysis counted 75 million to 100 million unique TCR beta chains across the 700 or so repertoires, and approximately 11 million of these chains were shared by at least two donors. Raw reads were error-corrected and collapsed into unique sequences by a nearest-neighbor algorithm in which closely related sequences were merged to remove PCR and sequencing errors. V, D and J gene segments were assigned by aligning CDR3 sequences to IMGT reference sequences. Each retained sequence needed at least a six-nucleotide match to both a V gene segment and a J gene segment. A rearrangement counted as productive if the CDR3 had no stop codons and remained in frame with V and J, and every other rearrangement counted as non-productive. Following IMGT convention, CDR3 was defined as the stretch from the second conserved V-encoded cysteine to the conserved J-encoded phenylalanine. The earlier analysis of 500 to 750 of the donors excluded any sequence lacking an unambiguous match to a single V gene segment. In an earlier analysis of several hundred of the donors, V segments were called functional above 56.7% productive rearrangements and were called segregating when the between-donor standard deviation exceeded 5%. A statistical classification framework was built to diagnose cytomegalovirus status from the catalog of TCR beta chain sequences. In a later analysis, V and J genes were assigned by comparing TCR nucleotide sequences against IMGT/GENE-DB human TR gene sequences. A later analysis assigned CDR3 sequences and most-parsimonious VDJ recombination scenarios with the TCRdist pipeline. In a later analysis, every TCR beta chain was defined by the combination of its CDR3 amino acid sequence and its V-gene family, and reads without a unique V-gene family were dropped. To address suspected cross-contamination and a sequencing artifact, a later analysis removed roughly 640 highly shared, low-generation-probability nucleotide sequences. A later analysis calculated a clonal expansion index for each public chain from normalized within-repertoire ranks of inferred template counts. A later analysis computed generation probabilities with a VDJ recombination model fitted to out-of-frame rearrangements, and checked the results against IGoR. In a later analysis, TCR-TCR, TCR-HLA and TCR-CMV co-occurrence was scored with hypergeometric tests, and a repertoire-size bias correction was applied to TCR pairs. A later analysis estimated false discovery rates by permuting HLA or CMV assignments 20 times. In a later analysis, co-occurring TCRs were grouped using DBSCAN, with TCRdist sequence similarity added in when clustering inside HLA-allele-positive subsets. Repertoires with fewer than 30,000 or more than 120,000 public chains were left out of co-occurrence clustering, as were five repertoires with anomalous nucleotide sharing. In its TCRdb copy, this immuneACCESS table keeps in-frame sequences only and misses some clones. Where compared with another copy, unresolved V genes explain less than half of these, and the others have no known cause. V and J calls and clone size are copied from that table; D and trimming were computed from the DNA. A total of about 170,000 clones appear in this sample, under 80% of them only once. Of the sample, 2.5% is held by the ten largest clones.

The rearranged chain carries TRBV6-1 and TRBJ2-7, with TRBD1 perhaps the D gene, on 6 matching bases. The sequence was collected from a human donor in good health. The sequenced sample was PBMCs. The CDR3 reads CASSARGSWEQYF. In nucleotide form, the sequence is TGTGCCAGCAGTGCCAGGGGCAGCTGGGAGCAGTACTTC.